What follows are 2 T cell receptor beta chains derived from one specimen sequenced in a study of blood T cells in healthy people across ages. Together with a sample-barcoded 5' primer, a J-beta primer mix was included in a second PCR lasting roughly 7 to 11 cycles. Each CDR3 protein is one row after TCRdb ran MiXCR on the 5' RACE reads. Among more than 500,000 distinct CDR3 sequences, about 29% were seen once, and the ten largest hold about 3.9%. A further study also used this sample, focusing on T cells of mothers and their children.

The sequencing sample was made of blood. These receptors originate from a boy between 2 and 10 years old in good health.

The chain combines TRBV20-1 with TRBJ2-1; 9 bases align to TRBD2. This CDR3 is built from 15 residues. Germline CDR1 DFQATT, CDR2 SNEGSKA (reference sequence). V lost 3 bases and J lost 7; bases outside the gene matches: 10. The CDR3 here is CSASAVAGGWNEQFF. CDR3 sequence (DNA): TGCAGTGCTAGCGCCGTGGCGGGAGGGTGGAATGAGCAGTTCTTC.

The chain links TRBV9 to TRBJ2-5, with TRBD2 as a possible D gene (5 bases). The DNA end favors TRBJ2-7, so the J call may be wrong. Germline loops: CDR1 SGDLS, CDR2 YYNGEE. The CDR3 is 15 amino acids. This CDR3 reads CASSVGPGSSYEQYF. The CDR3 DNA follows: TGTGCCAGCAGCGTAGGGCCGGGGTCCTCCTACGAGCAGTACTTC.